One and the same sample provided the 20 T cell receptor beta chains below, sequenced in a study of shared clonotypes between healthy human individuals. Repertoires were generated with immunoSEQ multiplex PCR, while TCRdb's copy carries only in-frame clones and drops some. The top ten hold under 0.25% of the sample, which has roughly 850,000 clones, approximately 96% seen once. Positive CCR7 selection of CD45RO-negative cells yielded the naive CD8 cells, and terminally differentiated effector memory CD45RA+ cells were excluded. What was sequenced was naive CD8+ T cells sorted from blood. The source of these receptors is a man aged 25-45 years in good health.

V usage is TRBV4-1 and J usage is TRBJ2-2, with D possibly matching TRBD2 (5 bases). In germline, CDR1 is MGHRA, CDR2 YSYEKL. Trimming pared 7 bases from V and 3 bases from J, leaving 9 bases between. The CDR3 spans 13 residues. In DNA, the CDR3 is TGCGCCAGCACCTCCGGGGACACCGGGGAGCTGTTTTTT. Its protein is CASTSGDTGELFF.

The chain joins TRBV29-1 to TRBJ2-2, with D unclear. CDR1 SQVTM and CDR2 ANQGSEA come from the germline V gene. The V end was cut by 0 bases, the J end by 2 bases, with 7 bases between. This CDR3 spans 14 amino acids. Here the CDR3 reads CSVEDLGNTGELFF. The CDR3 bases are TGCAGCGTTGAAGATCTGGGTAACACCGGGGAGCTGTTTTTT.

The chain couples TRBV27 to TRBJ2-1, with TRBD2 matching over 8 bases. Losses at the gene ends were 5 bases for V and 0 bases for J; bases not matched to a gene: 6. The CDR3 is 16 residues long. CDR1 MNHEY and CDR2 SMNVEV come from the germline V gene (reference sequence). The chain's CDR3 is CASSIQTSDSYNEQFF. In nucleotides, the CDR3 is TGTGCCAGCAGTATACAGACTAGCGACTCCTACAATGAGCAGTTCTTC.

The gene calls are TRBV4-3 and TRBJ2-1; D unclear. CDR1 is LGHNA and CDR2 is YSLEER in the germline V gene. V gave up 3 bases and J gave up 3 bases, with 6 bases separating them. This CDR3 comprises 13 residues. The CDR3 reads CASSHLGYNEQFF. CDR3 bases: TGCGCCAGCAGCCACCTAGGCTACAATGAGCAGTTCTTC.

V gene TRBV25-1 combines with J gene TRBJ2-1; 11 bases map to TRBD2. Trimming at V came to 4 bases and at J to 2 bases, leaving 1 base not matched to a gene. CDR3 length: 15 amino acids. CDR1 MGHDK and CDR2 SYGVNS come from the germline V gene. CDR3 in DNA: TGTGCCAGCAGTGTAGCGGGAGGGCCCTACAATGAGCAGTTCTTC. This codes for CASSVAGGPYNEQFF.

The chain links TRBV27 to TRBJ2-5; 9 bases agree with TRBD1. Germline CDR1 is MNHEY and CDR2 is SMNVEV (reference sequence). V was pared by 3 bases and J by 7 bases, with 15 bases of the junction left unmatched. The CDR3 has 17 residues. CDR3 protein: CASSLRGRTGEDGTQYF. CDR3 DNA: TGTGCCAGCAGTTTGAGGGGCCGGACAGGGGAGGACGGGACCCAGTACTTC.

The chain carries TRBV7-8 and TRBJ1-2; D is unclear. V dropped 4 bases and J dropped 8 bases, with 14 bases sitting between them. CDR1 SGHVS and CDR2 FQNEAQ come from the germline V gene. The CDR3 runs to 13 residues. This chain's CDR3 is CASSSPTGGGYTF. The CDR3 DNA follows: TGTGCCAGCAGCTCTCCGACGGGCGGAGGCTACACCTTC. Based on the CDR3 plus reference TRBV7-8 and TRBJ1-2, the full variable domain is GAGVSQSPRYKVAKRGQDVALRCDPISGHVSLFWYQQALGQGPEFLTYFQNEAQLDKSGLPSDRFFAERPEGSVSTLKIQRTQQEDSAVYLCASSSPTGGGYTFGSGTRLTVV.

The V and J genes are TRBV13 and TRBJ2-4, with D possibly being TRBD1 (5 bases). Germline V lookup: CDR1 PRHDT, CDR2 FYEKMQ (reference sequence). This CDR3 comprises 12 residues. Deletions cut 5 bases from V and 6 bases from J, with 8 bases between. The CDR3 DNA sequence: TGTGCCAGCAGCGGAAGGGGAAACATTCAGTACTTC. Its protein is CASSGRGNIQYF.

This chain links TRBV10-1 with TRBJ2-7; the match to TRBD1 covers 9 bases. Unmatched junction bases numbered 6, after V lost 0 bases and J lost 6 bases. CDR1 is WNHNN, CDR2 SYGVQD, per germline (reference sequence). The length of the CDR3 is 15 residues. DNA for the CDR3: TGCGCCAGCAGTGAGTCAGGGACAGGGAGGGGCGAGCAGTACTTC. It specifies CASSESGTGRGEQYF.

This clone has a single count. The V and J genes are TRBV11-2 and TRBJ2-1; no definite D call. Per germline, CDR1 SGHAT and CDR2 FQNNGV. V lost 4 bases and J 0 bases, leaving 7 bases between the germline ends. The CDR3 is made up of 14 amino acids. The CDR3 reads CASSSRDSYNEQFF. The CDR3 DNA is TGTGCCAGCAGCTCCCGAGACTCCTACAATGAGCAGTTCTTC.

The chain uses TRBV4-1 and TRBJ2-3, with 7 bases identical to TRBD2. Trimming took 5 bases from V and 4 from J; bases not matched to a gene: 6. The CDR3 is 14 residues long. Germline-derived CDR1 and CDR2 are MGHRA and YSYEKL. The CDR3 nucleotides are TGCGCCAGCAGCAACATAGGACTAGCAGATACGCAGTATTTT. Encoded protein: CASSNIGLADTQYF.

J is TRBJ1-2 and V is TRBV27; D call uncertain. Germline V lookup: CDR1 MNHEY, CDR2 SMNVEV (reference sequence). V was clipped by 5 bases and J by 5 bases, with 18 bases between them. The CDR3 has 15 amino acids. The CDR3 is CASSPGRAGRYGYTF. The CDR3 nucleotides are TGTGCCAGCAGTCCGGGTCGGGCGGGGAGGTATGGCTACACCTTC.

The CDR3 DNA reads as TGCAGCGTTGGACTAGGGCAGGGTGGAAACACCATATATTTT. This encodes CSVGLGQGGNTIYF. This sequence joins TRBV29-1 and TRBJ1-3, with D maybe TRBD1 (5 bases). The CDR3 covers 14 residues. Germline CDR1 SQVTM, CDR2 ANQGSEA. The V gene lost 4 bases and the J gene lost 3 bases, with 13 bases spanning the gap.

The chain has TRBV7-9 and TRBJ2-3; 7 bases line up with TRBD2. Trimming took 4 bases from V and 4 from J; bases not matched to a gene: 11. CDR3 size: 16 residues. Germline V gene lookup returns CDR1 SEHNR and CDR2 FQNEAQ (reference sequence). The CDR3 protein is CASSSLGAGEADTQYF. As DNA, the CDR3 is TGTGCCAGCAGCTCCCTCGGGGCGGGAGAGGCAGATACGCAGTATTTT.

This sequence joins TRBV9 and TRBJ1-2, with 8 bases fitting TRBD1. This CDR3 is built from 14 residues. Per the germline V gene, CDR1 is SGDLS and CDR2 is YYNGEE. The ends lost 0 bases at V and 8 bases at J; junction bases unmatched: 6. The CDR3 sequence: CASSVVPGGKGYTF. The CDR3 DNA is TGTGCCAGCAGCGTAGTTCCAGGGGGCAAAGGCTACACCTTC.

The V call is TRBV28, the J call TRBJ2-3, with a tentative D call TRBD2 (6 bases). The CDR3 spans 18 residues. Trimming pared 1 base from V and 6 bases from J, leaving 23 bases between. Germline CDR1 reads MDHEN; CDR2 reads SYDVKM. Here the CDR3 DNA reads TGTGCCAGCAGTTTATTTTCGAGTATAGATGGGGGACTTGATACGCAGTATTTT. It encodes CASSLFSSIDGGLDTQYF. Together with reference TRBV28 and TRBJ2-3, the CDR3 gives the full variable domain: DVKVTQSSRYLVKRTGEKVFLECVQDMDHENMFWYRQDPGLGLRLIYFSYDVKMKEKGDIPEGYSVSREKKERFSLILESASTNQTSMYLCASSLFSSIDGGLDTQYFGPGTRLTVL.

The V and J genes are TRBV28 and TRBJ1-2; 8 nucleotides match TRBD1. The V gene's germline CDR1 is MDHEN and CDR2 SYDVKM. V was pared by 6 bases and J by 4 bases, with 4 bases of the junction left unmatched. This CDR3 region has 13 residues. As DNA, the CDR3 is TGTGCCAGCAGGCCCGGGACAGGCTATGGCTACACCTTC. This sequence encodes CASRPGTGYGYTF.

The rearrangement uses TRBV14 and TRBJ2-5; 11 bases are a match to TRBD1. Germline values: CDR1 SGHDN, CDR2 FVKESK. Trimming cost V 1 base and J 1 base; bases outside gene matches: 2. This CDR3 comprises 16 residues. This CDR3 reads CASSQGTGGLQETQYF. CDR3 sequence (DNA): TGTGCCAGCAGCCAAGGGACAGGGGGCCTCCAAGAGACCCAGTACTTC.

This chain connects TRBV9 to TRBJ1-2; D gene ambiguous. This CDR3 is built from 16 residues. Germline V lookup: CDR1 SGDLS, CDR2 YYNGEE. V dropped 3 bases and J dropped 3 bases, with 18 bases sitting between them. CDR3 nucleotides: TGTGCCAGCAGCGCTGCATCTGACCGCGTGGACTATGGCTACACCTTC. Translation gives CASSAASDRVDYGYTF.

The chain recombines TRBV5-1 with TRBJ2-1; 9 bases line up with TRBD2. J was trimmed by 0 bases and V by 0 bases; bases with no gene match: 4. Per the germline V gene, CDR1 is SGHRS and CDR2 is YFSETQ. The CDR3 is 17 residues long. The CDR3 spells CASSLDLAGASYNEQFF. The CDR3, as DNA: TGCGCCAGCAGCTTGGATTTAGCGGGAGCCTCCTACAATGAGCAGTTCTTC.